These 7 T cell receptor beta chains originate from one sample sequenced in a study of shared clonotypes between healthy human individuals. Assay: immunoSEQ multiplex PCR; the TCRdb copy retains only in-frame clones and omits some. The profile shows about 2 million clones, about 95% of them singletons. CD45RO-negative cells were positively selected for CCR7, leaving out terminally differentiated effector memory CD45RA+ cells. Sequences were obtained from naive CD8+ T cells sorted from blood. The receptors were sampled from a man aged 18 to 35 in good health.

CDR3 sequence (DNA): TGCGCCAGCAGCCAAGAAGCTAGGAGTGTGCAGTTCTTC. Protein: CASSQEARSVQFF. This chain connects TRBV4-3 to TRBJ2-1; D ambiguous. Germline assignment: CDR1 LGHNA and CDR2 YSLEER. The V gene lost 0 bases and the J gene lost 12 bases, with 12 bases spanning the gap. This CDR3 is 13 amino acids long.

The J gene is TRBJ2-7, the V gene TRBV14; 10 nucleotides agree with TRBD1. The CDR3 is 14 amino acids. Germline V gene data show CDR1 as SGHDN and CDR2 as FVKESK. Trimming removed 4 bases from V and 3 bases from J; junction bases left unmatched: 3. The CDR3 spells CASSLWTGGYEQYF. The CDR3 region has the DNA TGTGCCAGCAGCCTCTGGACAGGGGGCTACGAGCAGTACTTC.

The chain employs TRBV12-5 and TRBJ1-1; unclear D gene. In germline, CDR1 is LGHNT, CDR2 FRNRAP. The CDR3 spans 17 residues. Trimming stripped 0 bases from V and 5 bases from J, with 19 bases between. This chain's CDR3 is CASGLVALLGDGTEAFF. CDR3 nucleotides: TGTGCTAGTGGTTTGGTAGCCCTCCTCGGAGATGGAACTGAAGCTTTCTTT.

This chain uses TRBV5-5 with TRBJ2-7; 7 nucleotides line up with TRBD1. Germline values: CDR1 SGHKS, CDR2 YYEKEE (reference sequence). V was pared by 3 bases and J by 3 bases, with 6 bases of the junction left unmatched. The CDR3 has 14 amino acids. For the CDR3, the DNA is TGTGCCAGCAGCTGGGACAGCTACATCTACGAGCAGTACTTC. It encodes CASSWDSYIYEQYF. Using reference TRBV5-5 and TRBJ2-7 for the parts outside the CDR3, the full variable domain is DAGVTQSPTHLIKTRGQQVTLRCSPISGHKSVSWYQQVLGQGPQFIFQYYEKEERGRGNFPDRFSARQFPNYSSELNVNALLLGDSALYLCASSWDSYIYEQYFGPGTRLTVT.

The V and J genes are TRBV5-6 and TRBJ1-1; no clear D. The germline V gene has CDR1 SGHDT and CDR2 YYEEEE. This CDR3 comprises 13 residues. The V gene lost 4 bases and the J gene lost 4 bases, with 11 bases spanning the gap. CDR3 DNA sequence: TGTGCCAGCAGCCTAGCTACACCCACTGAAGCTTTCTTT. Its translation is CASSLATPTEAFF.

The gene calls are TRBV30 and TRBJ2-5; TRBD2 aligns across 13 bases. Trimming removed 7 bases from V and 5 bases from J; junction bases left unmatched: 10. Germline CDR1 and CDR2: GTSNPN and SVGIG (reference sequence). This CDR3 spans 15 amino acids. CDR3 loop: CAYQRTSGSGETQYF. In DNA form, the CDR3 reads TGTGCCTACCAACGGACTAGCGGGAGCGGCGAGACCCAGTACTTC.

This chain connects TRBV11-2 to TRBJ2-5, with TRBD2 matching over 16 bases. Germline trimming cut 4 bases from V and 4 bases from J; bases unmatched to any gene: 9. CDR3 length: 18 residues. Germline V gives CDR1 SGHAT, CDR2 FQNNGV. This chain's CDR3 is CASSSGLAGGLLVETQYF. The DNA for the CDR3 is TGTGCCAGCAGCTCGGGACTAGCGGGAGGGCTTTTGGTAGAGACCCAGTACTTC.